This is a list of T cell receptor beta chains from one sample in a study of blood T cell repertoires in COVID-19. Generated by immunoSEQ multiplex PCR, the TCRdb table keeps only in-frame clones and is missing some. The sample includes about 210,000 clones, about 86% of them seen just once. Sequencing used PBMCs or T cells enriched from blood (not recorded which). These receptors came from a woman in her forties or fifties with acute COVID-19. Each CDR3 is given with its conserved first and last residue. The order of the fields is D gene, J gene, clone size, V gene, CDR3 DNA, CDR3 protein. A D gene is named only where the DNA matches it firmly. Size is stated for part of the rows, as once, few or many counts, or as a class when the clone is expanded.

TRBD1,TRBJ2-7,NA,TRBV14,TGTGCCAGCAGCCAAGTCTTAGGGCAGGGGGCTCGCTACGAGCAGTACTTC,CASSQVLGQGARYEQYF
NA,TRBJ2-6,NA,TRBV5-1,TGCGCCAGCAGCTTAAGTGAAAAACAGAAGCTTTACTCTGGGGCCAACGTCCTGACTTTC,CASSLSEKQKLYSGANVLTF
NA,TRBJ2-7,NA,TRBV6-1,TGTGCCAGCAGTGAAGCGCCCACGGGGTTCTACGAGCAGTACTTC,CASSEAPTGFYEQYF
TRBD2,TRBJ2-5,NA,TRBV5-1,TGCGCCAGCAGCTTGGCGGGACTAGCGGGTATGAAGACCCAGTACTTC,CASSLAGLAGMKTQYF
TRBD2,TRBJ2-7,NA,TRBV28,TGTGCCAGTATAGGGAGCGGGAAAAGCTACGAGCAGTACTTC,CASIGSGKSYEQYF
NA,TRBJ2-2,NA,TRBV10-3,TGTGCCATCAGTGACGGCACCGGGGAGCTGTTTTTT,CAISDGTGELFF
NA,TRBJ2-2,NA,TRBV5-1,TGCGCCAGCAGTTTCACCGGCGGAACGAACACCGGGGAGCTGTTTTTT,CASSFTGGTNTGELFF
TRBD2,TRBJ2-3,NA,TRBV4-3,TGCGCCAGCAGCCAGGCCTCTGGCGGGGGGGCCGGGGATACGCAGTATTTT,CASSQASGGGAGDTQYF
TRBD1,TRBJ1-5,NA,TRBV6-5,TGTGCCAGCAGGCGGACAGGGGGCGGCAATCAGCCCCAGCATTTT,CASRRTGGGNQPQHF
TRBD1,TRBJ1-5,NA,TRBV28,TGTGCCAGCAGCGACAGGGTCAATCAGCCCCAGCATTTT,CASSDRVNQPQHF
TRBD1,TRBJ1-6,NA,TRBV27,TGTGCCAGCAGTTTCGGCAGGACAGGGGCTGGCTCACCCCTCCACTTT,CASSFGRTGAGSPLHF
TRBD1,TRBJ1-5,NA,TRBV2,TGTGCCAGCAAGAGGGACAGGGGGCCTATTCTTTTT,CASKRDRGPILF
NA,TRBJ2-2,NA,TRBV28,TGTGCCAGCAGACCACCCGGGGGAAACACCGGGGAGCTGTTTTTT,CASRPPGGNTGELFF
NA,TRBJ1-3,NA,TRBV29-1,TGCAGCGTTGGGAGGAGGTCAGCTTCTGGAAACACCATATATTTT,CSVGRRSASGNTIYF
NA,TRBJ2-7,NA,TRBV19,TGTGCCAGTAGTATCCCCGGGAGTACGGTTAAGCAGTACTTC,CASSIPGSTVKQYF
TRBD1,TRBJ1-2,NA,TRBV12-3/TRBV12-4,TGTGCCAGCAGTCTTACAGGGGGCCCTGGCTACACCTTC,CASSLTGGPGYTF
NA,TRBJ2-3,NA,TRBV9,TGTGCCAGCAGCGTTGGTAGCCCCCCAGATACGCAGTATTTT,CASSVGSPPDTQYF
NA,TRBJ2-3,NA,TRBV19,TGTGCCAGTAGTATAGGGCCAGGCCTGTTCGATACGCAGTATTTT,CASSIGPGLFDTQYF
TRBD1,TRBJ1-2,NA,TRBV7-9,TGTGCCAGCAGCTTAGAACAGGGGTTGATTGGCTACACCTTC,CASSLEQGLIGYTF
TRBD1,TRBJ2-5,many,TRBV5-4,TGTGCCAGCAGCTGGGGACAGGGAGAGACCCAGTACTTC,CASSWGQGETQYF
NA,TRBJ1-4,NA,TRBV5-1,TGCGCCAGCAGCCGCGATGGACGGGATAATGAAAAACTGTTTTTT,CASSRDGRDNEKLFF
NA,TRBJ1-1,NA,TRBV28,TGTGCCAGCACTCAACAGAACACTGAAGCTTTCTTT,CASTQQNTEAFF
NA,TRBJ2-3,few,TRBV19,TGTGCCAGTCGTAACCTGAGGACAGATTCAGATACGCAGTATTTT,CASRNLRTDSDTQYF